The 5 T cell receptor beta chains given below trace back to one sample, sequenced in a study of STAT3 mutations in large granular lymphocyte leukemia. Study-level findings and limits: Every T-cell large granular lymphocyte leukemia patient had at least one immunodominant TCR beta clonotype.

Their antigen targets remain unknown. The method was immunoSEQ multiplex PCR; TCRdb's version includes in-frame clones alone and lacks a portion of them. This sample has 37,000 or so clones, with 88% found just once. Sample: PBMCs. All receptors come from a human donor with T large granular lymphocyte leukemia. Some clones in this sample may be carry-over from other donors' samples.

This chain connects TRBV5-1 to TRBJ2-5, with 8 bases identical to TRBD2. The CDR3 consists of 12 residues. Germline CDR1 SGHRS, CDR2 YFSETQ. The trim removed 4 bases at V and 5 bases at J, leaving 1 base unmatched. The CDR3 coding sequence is TGCGCCAGCAGCGCTAGCGGGGAGACCCAGTACTTC. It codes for CASSASGETQYF.

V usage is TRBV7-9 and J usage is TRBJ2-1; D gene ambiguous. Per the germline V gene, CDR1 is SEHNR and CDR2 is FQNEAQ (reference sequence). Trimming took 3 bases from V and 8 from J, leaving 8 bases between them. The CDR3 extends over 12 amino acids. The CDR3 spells CASSFWTDEQFF. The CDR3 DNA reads TGTGCCAGCAGCTTTTGGACGGATGAGCAGTTCTTC.

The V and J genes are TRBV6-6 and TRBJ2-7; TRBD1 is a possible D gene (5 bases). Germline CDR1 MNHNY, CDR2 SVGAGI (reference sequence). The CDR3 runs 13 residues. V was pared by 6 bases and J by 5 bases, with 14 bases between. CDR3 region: CASRNTRVHEQYF. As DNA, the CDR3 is TGTGCCAGCAGAAACACCAGGGTCCACGAGCAGTACTTC.

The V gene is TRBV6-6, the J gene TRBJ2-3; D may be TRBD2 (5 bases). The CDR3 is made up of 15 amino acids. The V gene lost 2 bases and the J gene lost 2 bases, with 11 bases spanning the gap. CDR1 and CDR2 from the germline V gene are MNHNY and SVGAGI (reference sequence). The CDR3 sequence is CASSYASSYTDTQYF. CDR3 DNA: TGTGCCAGCAGTTACGCTAGCAGCTACACAGATACGCAGTATTTT.

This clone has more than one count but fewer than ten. The CDR3 DNA reads as TGTGCCACCTCAGTCCGGACAGGGACCTCCTACGAGCAGTACGTC. Protein sequence: CATSVRTGTSYEQYV. The rearrangement joins TRBV28 to TRBJ2-7, with TRBD1 matching 8 bases. Per the germline V gene, CDR1 is MDHEN and CDR2 is SYDVKM. J was trimmed by 0 bases and V by 10 bases; bases with no gene match: 11. The CDR3 covers 15 residues.